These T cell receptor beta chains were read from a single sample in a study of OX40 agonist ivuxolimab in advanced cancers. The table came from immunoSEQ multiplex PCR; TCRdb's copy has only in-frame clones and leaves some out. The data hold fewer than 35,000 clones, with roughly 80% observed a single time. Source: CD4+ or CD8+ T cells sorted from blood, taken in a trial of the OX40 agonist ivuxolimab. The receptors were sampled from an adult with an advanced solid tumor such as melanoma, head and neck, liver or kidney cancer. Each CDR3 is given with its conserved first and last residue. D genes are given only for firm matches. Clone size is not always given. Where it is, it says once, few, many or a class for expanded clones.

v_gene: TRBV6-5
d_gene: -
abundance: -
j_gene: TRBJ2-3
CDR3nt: TGTGCCACCACCGACCCAAGCACAGATACGCAGTATTTT
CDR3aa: CATTDPSTDTQYF

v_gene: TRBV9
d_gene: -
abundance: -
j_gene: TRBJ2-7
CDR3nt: TGTGCCAGCAGCGTAGAGGGGTTACGGGAGCAGTACTTC
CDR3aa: CASSVEGLREQYF

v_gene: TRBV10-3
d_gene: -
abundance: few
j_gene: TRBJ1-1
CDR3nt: TGTGCCACGGGTGGACAGCCCAACACTGAAGCTTTCTTT
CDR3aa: CATGGQPNTEAFF

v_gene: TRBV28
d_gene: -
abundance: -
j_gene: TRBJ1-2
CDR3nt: TGTGCCAGCAGAGGGTCCGGGAACCCCTATGGCTACACCTTC
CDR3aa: CASRGSGNPYGYTF

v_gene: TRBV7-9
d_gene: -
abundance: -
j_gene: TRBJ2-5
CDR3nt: TGTGCCAGCAGCTTAGGAGTGCGGACCCAAGAGACCCAGTACTTC
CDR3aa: CASSLGVRTQETQYF

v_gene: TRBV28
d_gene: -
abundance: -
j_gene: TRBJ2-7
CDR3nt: TGTGCCAGCAGTCTACGTAGGGGACCCTCCTACGAGCAGTACTTC
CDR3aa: CASSLRRGPSYEQYF

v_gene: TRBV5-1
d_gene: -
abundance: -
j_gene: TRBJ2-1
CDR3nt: TGCGCCAGCCAAACTAGCTTTGACAATGAGCAGTTCTTC
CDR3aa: CASQTSFDNEQFF

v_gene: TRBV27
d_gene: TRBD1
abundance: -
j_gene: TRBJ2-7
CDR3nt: TGTGCCAGCAGTTTAGGAGGACAGGGGGACGAGCAGTACTTC
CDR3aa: CASSLGGQGDEQYF

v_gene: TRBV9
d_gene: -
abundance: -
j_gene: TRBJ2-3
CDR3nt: TGTGCCAGCAGCGTAGCGGTAGCGGCAGATACGCAGTATTTT
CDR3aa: CASSVAVAADTQYF

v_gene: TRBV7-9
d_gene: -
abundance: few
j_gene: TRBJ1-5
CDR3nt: TGTGCCAGCAGCTTCGAGTCCCAGCCCCAGCATTTT
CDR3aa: CASSFESQPQHF

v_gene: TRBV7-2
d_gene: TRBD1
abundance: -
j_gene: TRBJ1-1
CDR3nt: TGTGCCAGCAGCAAGTTACCGGGACAGGGGTCTTCTGAAGCTTTCTTT
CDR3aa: CASSKLPGQGSSEAFF

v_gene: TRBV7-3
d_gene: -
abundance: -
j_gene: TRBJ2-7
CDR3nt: TGTGCCAGCAGCTTACGCCCGGGCTACGAGCAGTACTTC
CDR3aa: CASSLRPGYEQYF

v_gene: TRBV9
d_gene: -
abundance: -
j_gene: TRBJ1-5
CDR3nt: TGTGCCAGCAGCGTAGGGGACAGCAATCAGCCCCAGCATTTT
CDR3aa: CASSVGDSNQPQHF

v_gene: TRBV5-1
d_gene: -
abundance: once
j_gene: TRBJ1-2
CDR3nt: TGCGCCAGCAGGCCGGGGGCTGACTATGGCTACACCTTC
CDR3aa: CASRPGADYGYTF

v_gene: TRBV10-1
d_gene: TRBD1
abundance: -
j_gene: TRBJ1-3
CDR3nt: TGCGCCAGCAGCCCCCGGGACAGCTCTGGAAACACCATATATTTT
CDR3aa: CASSPRDSSGNTIYF

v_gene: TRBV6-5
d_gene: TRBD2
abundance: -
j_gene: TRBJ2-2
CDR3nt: TGTGCCAGCAGTTACTACGGGGGGGCGAACACCGGGGAGCTGTTTTTT
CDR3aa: CASSYYGGANTGELFF

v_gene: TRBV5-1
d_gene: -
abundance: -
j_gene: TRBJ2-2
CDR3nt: TGCGCCAGCAGCTTGTTGGCAGCGAACACCGGGGAGCTGTTTTTT
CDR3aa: CASSLLAANTGELFF

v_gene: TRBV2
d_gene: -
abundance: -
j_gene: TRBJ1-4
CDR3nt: TGTGCCAGCAGTGAAACCCCAGGGAGGCATGAAAAACTGTTTTTT
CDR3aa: CASSETPGRHEKLFF

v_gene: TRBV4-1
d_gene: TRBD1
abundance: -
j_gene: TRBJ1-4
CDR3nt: TGCGCCAGCAGTCCACCGGACAGGGGTAATGAAAAACTGTTTTTT
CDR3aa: CASSPPDRGNEKLFF

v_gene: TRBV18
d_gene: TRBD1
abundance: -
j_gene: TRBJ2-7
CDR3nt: TGTGCCAGCTCCCCCGGGACAGAATACGAGCAGTACTTC
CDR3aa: CASSPGTEYEQYF

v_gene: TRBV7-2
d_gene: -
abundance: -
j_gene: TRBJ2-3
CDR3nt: TGTGCCAGCAGCTATGACCAGGGCCCCGCAGATACGCAGTATTTT
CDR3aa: CASSYDQGPADTQYF

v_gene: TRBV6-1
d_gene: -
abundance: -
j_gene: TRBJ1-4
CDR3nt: TGTGCCAGCAGCCCCATCCGAGGGGGAAATGAAAAACTGTTTTTT
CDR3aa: CASSPIRGGNEKLFF